Included here is one T cell receptor (beta chain) sequence, with context. These data belong to a study of blood T cell repertoires in COVID-19. Profiling relied on immunoSEQ multiplex PCR, and the TCRdb table lists in-frame clones only, not all of them. The sample lists about 180,000 clones; approximately 90% were seen once. Germline V gene sequence: CDR1 LGHNA, CDR2 YSLEER. The CDR3 is 16 residues long. Trimming shortened V by 5 bases and J by 1 base, and 15 bases separated the two germline ends. The clonotype comes from a man aged 45-65 years with acute or convalescent COVID-19. This sequence joins TRBV4-3 and TRBJ1-3; D may be TRBD1 (6 bases). The sequenced material came from peripheral blood. CDR3 sequence reads: CASSGYSRGSGNTIYF. The CDR3 DNA sequence: TGCGCCAGCAGCGGGTACAGCAGGGGATCTGGAAACACCATATATTTT.